The 18 T cell receptor beta chains below come from one sample, sequenced in a study of blood T cell repertoires in COVID-19. Profiled with immunoSEQ multiplex PCR; TCRdb holds only in-frame clones, not every one. Seen here are 250,000 to 300,000 clones, about 89% observed once, and the top ten hold around 1.3%. Sequenced sample: PBMCs or T cells enriched from blood (not recorded which). Source of these receptors: a human donor in a cohort exposed to, infected with or recovered from COVID-19 (not recorded which). The donor label of this sample is uncertain.

The chain employs TRBV24-1 and TRBJ1-2; the D gene is possibly TRBD1 (6 bases). Germline V gene data show CDR1 as KGHDR and CDR2 as SFDVKD. The CDR3 contains 12 residues. The CDR3 region is CAKPRGAVGYTF. CDR3 DNA: TGTGCGAAGCCCCGGGGGGCGGTTGGCTACACCTTC.

This clone showed up just a few times. The rearrangement links TRBV9 to TRBJ1-6; D remains unclear. Trimming cost V 3 bases and J 9 bases, with 7 bases left between them. CDR3 length: 12 residues. Germline CDR1 and CDR2: SGDLS and YYNGEE. CDR3 sequence (DNA): TGTGCCAGCAGCGCCGAGGGTTCACCCCTCCACTTT. Translated: CASSAEGSPLHF.

V gene TRBV9 combines with J gene TRBJ2-7, with TRBD1 as a possible D gene (6 bases). Germline V gives CDR1 SGDLS, CDR2 YYNGEE. This CDR3 contains 15 residues. V was clipped by 0 bases and J by 3 bases, with 13 bases between them. This CDR3 reads CASSVAPQGYYEQYF. For the CDR3, the DNA is TGTGCCAGCAGCGTAGCCCCACAGGGCTACTACGAGCAGTACTTC. Together with reference TRBV9 and TRBJ2-7, the CDR3 gives the full variable domain: DSGVTQTPKHLITATGQRVTLRCSPRSGDLSVYWYQQSLDQGLQFLIQYYNGEERAKGNILERFSAQQFPDLHSELNLSSLELGDSALYFCASSVAPQGYYEQYFGPGTRLTVT.

The rearrangement uses TRBV19 and TRBJ2-7; D perhaps matches TRBD2 (5 bases). CDR1 is LNHDA, CDR2 SQIVND, per germline (reference sequence). Trimming left V 2 bases short and J 5 bases short, with 13 bases between. The CDR3 has 14 residues. CDR3 protein: CASSITGKGNEQYF. The CDR3 DNA reads TGTGCCAGTAGTATAACGGGGAAGGGTAACGAGCAGTACTTC.

V and J are TRBV7-6 and TRBJ1-2; 9 positions match TRBD1. The CDR3 is made up of 15 amino acids. The V and J ends lost 4 bases and 3 bases, in that order; junction bases with no gene match: 6. The germline gives CDR1 SGHVS, CDR2 FNYEAQ. Here the CDR3 reads CASSSGDRVDYGYTF. The CDR3 DNA reads TGTGCCAGCAGCTCCGGGGACAGGGTCGACTATGGCTACACCTTC.

The CDR3 protein is CASSYGGNQPQHF. The CDR3 DNA follows: TGTGCCAGCAGCTACGGGGGGAATCAGCCCCAGCATTTT. V gene TRBV7-9 combines with J gene TRBJ1-5; D may be TRBD1 (5 bases). The CDR3 loop spans 13 amino acids. Per the germline V gene, CDR1 is SEHNR and CDR2 is FQNEAQ (reference sequence). V was trimmed by 4 bases and J by 4 bases, leaving 8 bases between them.

This clone was seen only once. V is TRBV9 and J is TRBJ2-3, with D perhaps TRBD2 (6 bases). This CDR3 contains 17 residues. Trimming took off 1 base at V and 6 bases at J, with 21 bases between the two ends. Germline CDR1 reads SGDLS; CDR2 reads YYNGEE. The CDR3 protein is CASSVLGGSRLDDTQYF. For the CDR3, the DNA is TGTGCCAGCAGCGTATTAGGAGGGTCGAGGCTTGACGATACGCAGTATTTT.

The genes are TRBV6-6 and TRBJ1-4; 10 positions match TRBD1. There are 13 residues in the CDR3. Germline V gives CDR1 MNHNY, CDR2 SVGAGI (reference sequence). With 6 bases clipped from V and 8 bases from J, the junction kept 3 bases outside the gene matches. CDR3 coding DNA: TGTGCCAGCAGGGGGACAGGGGACGAAAAACTGTTTTTT. Its protein is CASRGTGDEKLFF.

The chain joins TRBV4-3 to TRBJ2-7; D gene ambiguous. The CDR3 spans 15 residues. The germline V gene encodes CDR1 LGHNA and CDR2 YSLEER. V dropped 0 bases and J dropped 2 bases, with 11 bases sitting between them. The CDR3 reads CASSQDSTEPYEQYF. The CDR3 bases are TGCGCCAGCAGCCAAGATAGTACTGAGCCCTACGAGCAGTACTTC.

The V call is TRBV11-3, the J call TRBJ2-5, with a weak D call TRBD1 (6 bases). The CDR3 covers 19 residues. With 1 base removed from V and 3 bases from J, the gap between germline ends came to 24 bases. Per the germline V gene, CDR1 is SGHNT and CDR2 is YENEEA. CDR3 sequence: CASSLGGLGVRGDKETQYF. The CDR3 bases are TGTGCCAGCAGCTTAGGAGGGCTGGGGGTTAGAGGGGACAAAGAGACCCAGTACTTC. The variable domain in full, with the rest retrieved from reference TRBV11-3 and TRBJ2-5, is EAGVVQSPRYKIIEKKQPVAFWCNPISGHNTLYWYLQNLGQGPELLIRYENEEAVDDSQLPKDRFSAERLKGVDSTLKIQPAELGDSAVYLCASSLGGLGVRGDKETQYFGPGTRLLVL.

The rearrangement links TRBV4-3 to TRBJ2-7; 7 bases are shared with TRBD1. The trim removed 1 base at V and 1 base at J, leaving 4 bases unmatched. This CDR3 spans 15 amino acids. CDR1 is LGHNA and CDR2 is YSLEER in the germline V gene. Here the CDR3 DNA reads TGCGCCAGCAGCCAAGGGACAGGCAGATCCTACGAGCAGTACTTC. This codes for CASSQGTGRSYEQYF.

V usage is TRBV9 and J usage is TRBJ1-1; D remains unclear. The CDR3 contains 14 residues. V lost 0 bases to trimming and J lost 1 base, with 7 bases between them. Looked up from germline, CDR1 is SGDLS and CDR2 is YYNGEE. This CDR3 reads CASSVGLGNTEAFF. Written as DNA, the CDR3 is TGTGCCAGCAGCGTAGGCCTAGGGAACACTGAAGCTTTCTTT. Complete variable domain (other parts from reference TRBV9 and TRBJ1-1): DSGVTQTPKHLITATGQRVTLRCSPRSGDLSVYWYQQSLDQGLQFLIQYYNGEERAKGNILERFSAQQFPDLHSELNLSSLELGDSALYFCASSVGLGNTEAFFGQGTRLTVV.

The chain recombines TRBV13 with TRBJ2-5; TRBD1 matches 7 bases. The CDR3 contains 15 residues. Germline CDR1 PRHDT, CDR2 FYEKMQ (reference sequence). Losses at the gene ends were 5 bases for V and 1 base for J; bases not matched to a gene: 7. The CDR3 DNA reads as TGTGCCAGCAGCCCCGGGCCAGGGGGCCAAGAGACCCAGTACTTC. The encoded protein is CASSPGPGGQETQYF.

The V and J genes are TRBV5-8 and TRBJ1-1; D may be TRBD1 (5 bases). V was trimmed by 0 bases and J by 0 bases, leaving 9 bases between them. The germline V gene encodes CDR1 SGHTS and CDR2 YDEGEE. The CDR3 runs 15 residues. The CDR3 region is CASSLGTTVNTEAFF. CDR3 DNA sequence: TGTGCCAGCAGCTTGGGGACAACAGTGAACACTGAAGCTTTCTTT.

This chain links TRBV6-6 with TRBJ2-7; 9 bases are shared with TRBD1. The CDR3 has 13 amino acids. Trimming at V came to 11 bases and at J to 2 bases, leaving 7 bases not matched to a gene. CDR1 is MNHNY, CDR2 SVGAGI, per germline (reference sequence). The CDR3 region is CASSGTGTYEQYF. As DNA, the CDR3 is TGTGCCTCGTCCGGGACAGGGACCTACGAGCAGTACTTC.

The gene calls are TRBV7-9 and TRBJ1-2; D is unresolved. The germline V and J ends were trimmed by 2 bases and 1 base, with 5 bases remaining between them. Per the germline V gene, CDR1 is SEHNR and CDR2 is FQNEAQ (reference sequence). The CDR3 contains 13 residues. This chain's CDR3 is CASSLRVNYGYTF. In DNA form, the CDR3 reads TGTGCCAGCAGCTTACGCGTTAACTATGGCTACACCTTC.

The genes are TRBV30 and TRBJ1-5, with TRBD1 matching over 7 bases. CDR3 size: 15 residues. V trimming: 3 bases; J trimming: 5 bases; junction bases outside the gene matches: 10. Per germline, CDR1 GTSNPN and CDR2 SVGIG (reference sequence). The CDR3 is CAWRSGRGSHQPQHF. The CDR3 nucleotides read TGTGCCTGGAGATCGGGCAGGGGGTCACATCAGCCCCAGCATTTT.

The rearrangement links TRBV14 to TRBJ2-5; TRBD1 agrees at 12 bases. The CDR3 runs to 17 residues. The V gene end was trimmed by 4 bases and the J gene end by 7 bases; junction bases not matched to a gene: 13. The germline V gene has CDR1 SGHDN and CDR2 FVKESK. The CDR3 DNA reads TGTGCCAGCAGCCCCCCAGAGGGGACAGGGGGCGCGGGGACCCAGTACTTC. This translates into CASSPPEGTGGAGTQYF.